This T cell receptor (beta chain) was sequenced during a study of identical twins. The study's findings and limits: One should note that invariant MAIT and iNKT cells could partly confound zero-insertion analyses. Twins shared out-of-frame alpha sequences with excess low generation probability.

A word on this clonotype: Its antigen is still unknown.

Trimming removed 3 bases from V and 2 bases from J, with 14 bases in between. Germline loops: CDR1 MDHEN, CDR2 SYDVKM. The CDR3 runs to 16 residues. TCRdb used MiXCR to reprocess the 5' RACE reads, holding one entry per CDR3 protein. Here the sample spans around 1.7 million distinct CDR3 sequences, less than 40% being singletons. The V and J genes are TRBV28 and TRBJ1-5, with D unclear. The TCR comes from a newborn girl in good health. Sequencing was carried out using cord blood. This chain's CDR3 is CASSFRQLRGNQPQHF. In nucleotides, the CDR3 is TGTGCCAGCAGTTTTCGGCAGCTAAGGGGCAATCAGCCCCAGCATTTT.